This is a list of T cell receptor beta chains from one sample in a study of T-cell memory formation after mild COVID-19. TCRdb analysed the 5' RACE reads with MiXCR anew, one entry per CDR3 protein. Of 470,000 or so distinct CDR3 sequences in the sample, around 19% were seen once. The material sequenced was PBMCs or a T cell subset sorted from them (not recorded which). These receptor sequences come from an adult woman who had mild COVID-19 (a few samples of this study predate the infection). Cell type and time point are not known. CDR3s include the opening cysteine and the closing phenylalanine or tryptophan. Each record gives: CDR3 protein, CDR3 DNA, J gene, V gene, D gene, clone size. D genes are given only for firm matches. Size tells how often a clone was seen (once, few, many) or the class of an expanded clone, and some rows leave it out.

CDR3aa: CASGISGRAGEQYF
CDR3nt: TGTGCCAGCGGAATTAGCGGGAGGGCGGGCGAGCAGTACTTC
j_gene: TRBJ2-7
v_gene: TRBV6-2/TRBV6-3
d_gene: TRBD2
abundance: few

CDR3aa: CASRRDMGTQYF
CDR3nt: TGTGCCAGCCGACGGGACATGGGTACGCAGTATTTT
j_gene: TRBJ2-3
v_gene: TRBV6-1
d_gene: .
abundance: few

CDR3aa: CASSFEGGGNQPQHF
CDR3nt: TGTGCCAGCAGTTTTGAGGGGGGAGGAAATCAGCCCCAGCATTTT
j_gene: TRBJ1-5
v_gene: TRBV12-3/TRBV12-4
d_gene: .
abundance: .

CDR3aa: CASSPGSNYGYTF
CDR3nt: TGCGCCAGCAGCCCAGGATCTAACTATGGCTACACCTTC
j_gene: TRBJ1-2
v_gene: TRBV5-1
d_gene: .
abundance: .

CDR3aa: CASSFGVAYEQYF
CDR3nt: TGTGCCAGCAGTTTCGGGGTTGCCTACGAGCAGTACTTC
j_gene: TRBJ2-7
v_gene: TRBV7-6
d_gene: .
abundance: few

CDR3aa: CASSPPTTHGELFF
CDR3nt: TGCGCCAGCAGTCCCCCAACTACTCACGGGGAGCTGTTTTTT
j_gene: TRBJ2-2
v_gene: TRBV5-1
d_gene: .
abundance: few

CDR3aa: CASSSRLDRGQAFF
CDR3nt: TGTGCCAGCAGTTCACGACTAGATAGGGGTCAAGCTTTCTTT
j_gene: TRBJ1-1
v_gene: TRBV27
d_gene: .
abundance: few

CDR3aa: CATSGGTTGTEAFF
CDR3nt: TGTGCCACCAGTGGGGGGACTACAGGGACTGAAGCTTTCTTT
j_gene: TRBJ1-1
v_gene: TRBV24-1
d_gene: .
abundance: few

CDR3aa: CASRDSGRGQADTQYF
CDR3nt: TGTGCCAGCAGGGACTCTGGGAGGGGGCAAGCAGATACGCAGTATTTT
j_gene: TRBJ2-3
v_gene: TRBV6-6
d_gene: .
abundance: .

CDR3aa: CATSSRDKFGHEQYF
CDR3nt: TGTGCCACCAGCAGCCGGGACAAGTTTGGCCACGAGCAGTACTTC
j_gene: TRBJ2-7
v_gene: TRBV15
d_gene: .
abundance: .

CDR3aa: CASRGQGNMGNQPQHF
CDR3nt: TGTGCCAGCAGGGGACAGGGCAATATGGGCAATCAGCCCCAGCATTTT
j_gene: TRBJ1-5
v_gene: TRBV12-3/TRBV12-4
d_gene: TRBD1
abundance: many

CDR3aa: CASSPNRRFNEQFF
CDR3nt: TGTGCCAGCAGCCCCAATCGAAGGTTCAATGAGCAGTTCTTC
j_gene: TRBJ2-1
v_gene: TRBV7-2
d_gene: .
abundance: .

CDR3aa: CASSLAPGLGETQYF
CDR3nt: TGTGCCAGCAGCTTAGCTCCTGGGCTGGGAGAGACCCAGTACTTC
j_gene: TRBJ2-5
v_gene: TRBV7-2
d_gene: .
abundance: .

CDR3aa: CSARNRRGVNEQFF
CDR3nt: TGCAGTGCTAGAAATCGGCGGGGGGTCAATGAGCAGTTCTTC
j_gene: TRBJ2-1
v_gene: TRBV20-1
d_gene: TRBD2
abundance: .